Listed below are T cell receptor beta chains from one sample, sequenced in a study of cytomegalovirus exposure and HLA in healthy donors. The table came from immunoSEQ multiplex PCR; TCRdb's copy has only in-frame clones and leaves some out. Found here are roughly 150,000 clones, more than 60% of them singletons; the top ten hold about 10%. Sequencing was performed on PBMCs. These receptors were collected from a man aged 25 to 45 in good health and CMV-seropositive. CDR3s include the opening cysteine and the closing phenylalanine or tryptophan. A D gene is named only where the DNA matches it firmly. A clone size is listed for some rows: how often the clone was seen (once, few, many), or a class if it is expanded.

CDR3 DNA | CDR3 protein | V gene | clone size | J gene | D gene
TGCAGCGTTGAAGAGGGACTAGCGGGAGGGCCGGATTACGAGCAGTACTTC | CSVEEGLAGGPDYEQYF | TRBV29-1 | - | TRBJ2-7 | TRBD2
TGTGCCAGCAGCTGGACTAGCGGGGTGAACACCGGGGAGCTGTTTTTT | CASSWTSGVNTGELFF | TRBV7-2 | once | TRBJ2-2 | TRBD2
TGCGCCAGCAGCTTGCTGGGACAGGGGGTTTACAATGAGCAGTTCTTC | CASSLLGQGVYNEQFF | TRBV5-1 | - | TRBJ2-1 | TRBD1
TGTGCCAGCAGTGATGGTAGCGGGAGGGCCCCCTACGAGCAGTACTTC | CASSDGSGRAPYEQYF | TRBV6-1 | few | TRBJ2-7 | TRBD2
TGTGCCAGTCGCTACTTGGATGGCTACACCTTC | CASRYLDGYTF | TRBV19 | - | TRBJ1-2 | -
TGTGCCAGCAGCTTTAGATGGCGGGAGGGCCGTTCCGGAGATACGCAGTATTTT | CASSFRWREGRSGDTQYF | TRBV7-2 | few | TRBJ2-3 | TRBD2
TGCGCCAGCAGCCCGCGACAGGGTTTGGGCTCCTACAATGAGCAGTTCTTC | CASSPRQGLGSYNEQFF | TRBV5-1 | - | TRBJ2-1 | TRBD1
TGTGCCAGCAAAACCGGGACTAGCGGACAAGAGACCCAGTACTTC | CASKTGTSGQETQYF | TRBV2 | - | TRBJ2-5 | TRBD2
TGTGCCAGCAGCCCGGGACTTAAGTACCAAGAGACCCAGTACTTC | CASSPGLKYQETQYF | TRBV7-2 | - | TRBJ2-5 | -
TGTGCCAGCAGTTTATTTGGCAGGGGGCGAGGTGAGCAGTTCTTC | CASSLFGRGRGEQFF | TRBV27 | - | TRBJ2-1 | TRBD1
TGTGCCAGTAGTTATTTAAGCGGGGTCGACTACAATGAGCAGTTCTTC | CASSYLSGVDYNEQFF | TRBV19 | - | TRBJ2-1 | TRBD2
TGTGCCAGCAGCTTCGGGACATTGAACACTGAAGCTTTCTTT | CASSFGTLNTEAFF | TRBV7-9 | - | TRBJ1-1 | -
TGTGCCAGCAGCCGGACGGGAGACTACGAGCAGTACTTC | CASSRTGDYEQYF | TRBV11-1 | - | TRBJ2-7 | -
TGTGCCAGCAGCTTAGGACGCGGGGATGAAGCTTTCTTT | CASSLGRGDEAFF | TRBV7-3 | - | TRBJ1-1 | -
TGTGCCGTAAGGACAGACTCGTCCGGGGAAAAACTGTTTTTT | CAVRTDSSGEKLFF | TRBV28 | - | TRBJ1-4 | -
TGTGCCAGCAGCCAAGCTGGAGTGGCAGATACGCAGTATTTT | CASSQAGVADTQYF | TRBV14 | once | TRBJ2-3 | -